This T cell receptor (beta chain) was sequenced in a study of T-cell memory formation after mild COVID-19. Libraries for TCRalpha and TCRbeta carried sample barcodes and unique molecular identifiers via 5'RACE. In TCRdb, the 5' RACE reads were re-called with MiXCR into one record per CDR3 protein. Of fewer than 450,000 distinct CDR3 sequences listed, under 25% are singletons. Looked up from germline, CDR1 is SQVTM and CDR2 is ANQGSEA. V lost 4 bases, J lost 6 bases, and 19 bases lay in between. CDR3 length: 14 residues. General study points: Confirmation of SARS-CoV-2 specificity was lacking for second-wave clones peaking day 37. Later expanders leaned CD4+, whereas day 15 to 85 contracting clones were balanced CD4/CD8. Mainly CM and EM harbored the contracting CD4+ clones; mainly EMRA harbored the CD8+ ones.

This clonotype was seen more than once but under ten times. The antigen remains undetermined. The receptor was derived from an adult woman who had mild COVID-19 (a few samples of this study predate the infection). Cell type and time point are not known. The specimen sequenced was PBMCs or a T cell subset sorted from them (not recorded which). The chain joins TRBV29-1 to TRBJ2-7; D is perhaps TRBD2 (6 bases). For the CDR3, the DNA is TGCAGCGTTGCGAGGCAGGAGGGTCTCCCCGAGCAGTACTTC. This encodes CSVARQEGLPEQYF.